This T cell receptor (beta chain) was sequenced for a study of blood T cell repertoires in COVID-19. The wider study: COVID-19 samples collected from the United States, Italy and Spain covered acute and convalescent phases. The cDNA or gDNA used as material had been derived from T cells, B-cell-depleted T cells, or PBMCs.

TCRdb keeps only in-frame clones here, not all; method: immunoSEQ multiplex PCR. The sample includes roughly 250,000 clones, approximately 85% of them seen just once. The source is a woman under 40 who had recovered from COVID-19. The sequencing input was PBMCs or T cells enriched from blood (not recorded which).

CDR3 residues: CATSREKMTDNYGYTF. DNA for the CDR3: TGTGCCACCAGCAGAGAAAAAATGACAGATAACTATGGCTACACCTTC. The rearrangement uses TRBV15 and TRBJ1-2, with D possibly being TRBD1 (5 bases). CDR3 length equals 16 residues. Germline CDR1 LNHNV, CDR2 YYDKDF (reference sequence). V was trimmed by 0 bases and J by 1 base, leaving 12 bases between them.